This is a list of T cell receptor beta chains from one sample in a study of T cell responses to AZD1222 COVID-19 vaccine. Profiling relied on immunoSEQ multiplex PCR, and the TCRdb table lists in-frame clones only, not all of them. The sample lists around 180,000 clones, about 90% occurring once. Sample: peripheral blood, taken on day 0 of MenACWY control vaccination. These TCRs come from an adult in good health. The CDR3 runs from the conserved cysteine through the conserved F or W. A D gene is named only where the DNA matches it firmly. Size is omitted from some rows. Given values are once, few, many or a class for expanded clones.

cdr3_aa,cdr3_nt,j_call,v_call,clone_size,d_call,cdr3_length
CASSEAPGGGNQPQHF,TGTGCCAGCAGTGAAGCGCCTGGGGGGGGCAATCAGCCCCAGCATTTT,TRBJ1-5,TRBV6-1,NA,NA,16
CASRQQANYGYTF,TGTGCCAGCAGACAACAGGCCAACTATGGCTACACCTTC,TRBJ1-2,TRBV12-3/TRBV12-4,NA,NA,13
CASSSGTAGQETQYF,TGTGCCAGCAGCTCCGGGACAGCGGGCCAAGAGACCCAGTACTTC,TRBJ2-5,TRBV7-7,NA,NA,15
CASSYIGNTEAFF,TGTGCCAGCAGTTATATAGGGAACACTGAAGCTTTCTTT,TRBJ1-1,TRBV6-2/TRBV6-3,NA,NA,13
CASSLGQTLRNTEAFF,TGTGCCAGCAGCTTAGGACAAACACTTCGGAACACTGAAGCTTTCTTT,TRBJ1-1,TRBV11-1,NA,NA,16
CASSPPRTSGGYEQYF,TGTGCCAGCTCACCACCTAGGACTAGCGGGGGCTACGAGCAGTACTTC,TRBJ2-7,TRBV18,NA,TRBD2,16
CASSLGGWARVRVNTEAFF,TGTGCCAGCAGTTTAGGAGGGTGGGCCCGCGTGCGCGTGAACACTGAAGCTTTCTTT,TRBJ1-1,TRBV28,NA,NA,19
CASSVVGAADTQYF,TGTGCCAGCAGCGTAGTCGGGGCAGCAGATACGCAGTATTTT,TRBJ2-3,TRBV9,NA,NA,14
CASGSPTSGGSYNEQFF,TGTGCCAGCGGCTCCCCCACTAGCGGGGGGTCCTACAATGAGCAGTTCTTC,TRBJ2-1,TRBV7-9,NA,TRBD2,17
CASHGASGRDKQYF,TGTGCCAGCCACGGTGCCTCTGGGAGGGACAAGCAGTACTTC,TRBJ2-7,TRBV2,NA,NA,14
CASSSGGRGETQYF,TGTGCCAGCAGTTCAGGAGGTAGGGGAGAGACCCAGTACTTC,TRBJ2-5,TRBV6-6,once,NA,14
CASSQPPDQPTTYEQYF,TGCGCCAGCAGCCAACCCCCCGATCAACCGACTACCTACGAGCAGTACTTC,TRBJ2-7,TRBV4-1,few,NA,17
CATGGGPQETQYF,TGTGCCACCGGCGGGGGCCCCCAAGAGACCCAGTACTTC,TRBJ2-5,TRBV7-9,NA,NA,13
CASSLTRQTNYGYTF,TGTGCCAGCAGTTTAACCAGACAGACTAACTATGGCTACACCTTC,TRBJ1-2,TRBV27,NA,NA,15
CATIIRPDSGNTIYF,TGTGCCACCATAATTAGACCGGACTCTGGAAACACCATATATTTT,TRBJ1-3,TRBV6-5,NA,NA,15
CASSQGPSSYNEQFF,TGTGCCAGCAGCCAAGGTCCGAGCTCCTACAATGAGCAGTTCTTC,TRBJ2-1,TRBV3-1/TRBV3-2,NA,NA,15
CASSLGGVGTPSETQYF,TGCGCCAGCAGCTTGGGAGGGGTAGGAACCCCTTCAGAGACCCAGTACTTC,TRBJ2-5,TRBV5-1,NA,NA,17
CASSDLGRDYGYTF,TGTGCCAGCAGTGATTTGGGCAGGGACTATGGCTACACCTTC,TRBJ1-2,TRBV6-1,NA,NA,14
CATSSSWTGGAYDSNQPQHF,TGTGCCACCAGCAGCTCCTGGACAGGGGGCGCGTATGATAGCAATCAGCCCCAGCATTTT,TRBJ1-5,TRBV15,NA,TRBD1,20
CASSFPGQGLETQYF,TGTGCCAGCAGTTTCCCGGGACAGGGTTTGGAGACCCAGTACTTC,TRBJ2-5,TRBV28,NA,TRBD1,15
CASSEKDSQPQHF,TGTGCCAGCAGCGAGAAGGACAGTCAGCCCCAGCATTTT,TRBJ1-5,TRBV28,few,NA,13
CASSPTSGGTGELFF,TGCGCCAGCAGCCCGACTAGCGGGGGAACCGGGGAGCTGTTTTTT,TRBJ2-2,TRBV4-3,once,TRBD2,15
CASSAPTGTKGDTQYF,TGTGCCAGCAGTGCCCCGACAGGGACTAAGGGGGATACGCAGTATTTT,TRBJ2-3,TRBV27,NA,NA,16
CATAGQRAKNIQYF,TGTGCCACCGCAGGACAGCGAGCCAAAAACATTCAGTACTTC,TRBJ2-4,TRBV18,NA,NA,14
CASSLYLGHTGELFF,TGTGCCAGCAGCCTATACCTGGGGCACACCGGGGAGCTGTTTTTT,TRBJ2-2,TRBV7-3,NA,NA,15
CASSLGVGEQFF,TGTGCCAGCAGTTTAGGTGTGGGTGAGCAGTTCTTC,TRBJ2-1,TRBV12-3/TRBV12-4,NA,NA,12
CASSVGISFYNEQFF,TGTGCCAGCAGCGTAGGTATCTCCTTCTACAATGAGCAGTTCTTC,TRBJ2-1,TRBV9,NA,NA,15
CASSRSDRNTEAFF,TGTGCCAGCAGCCGATCCGACAGAAACACTGAAGCTTTCTTT,TRBJ1-1,TRBV3-1/TRBV3-2,NA,NA,14
CASSEELGADSDGYTF,TGTGCCAGCAGTGAAGAGTTGGGGGCGGATTCGGATGGCTACACCTTC,TRBJ1-2,TRBV2,NA,NA,16
CASSDGTGDYEQYF,TGTGCCAGTTCTGACGGGACAGGGGATTACGAGCAGTACTTC,TRBJ2-7,TRBV19,NA,TRBD1,14
CASSFLGQASGANVLTF,TGCGCCAGCAGCTTTTTGGGACAGGCCTCTGGGGCCAACGTCCTGACTTTC,TRBJ2-6,TRBV5-1,NA,TRBD1,17
CASSFGTFYEQYF,TGTGCCAGCAGCTTCGGGACCTTCTACGAGCAGTACTTC,TRBJ2-7,TRBV5-6,NA,NA,13
CASSPSPGASYEQYF,TGTGCCAGCAGCCCTAGCCCGGGAGCTTCCTACGAGCAGTACTTC,TRBJ2-7,TRBV7-2,NA,NA,15
CASSLARGGAEAFF,TGTGCCAGCAGCTTGGCCCGGGGTGGGGCTGAAGCTTTCTTT,TRBJ1-1,TRBV5-4,NA,NA,14
CASSEQGAFGYTF,TGTGCCAGCAGTGAGCAGGGGGCGTTTGGCTACACCTTC,TRBJ1-2,TRBV28,NA,TRBD1,13
CASSLRTDYGYTF,TGTGCCAGCAGTTTAAGGACAGACTATGGCTACACCTTC,TRBJ1-2,TRBV28,few,NA,13
CASSQVFGGHYEQYF,TGTGCCAGCAGCCAAGTTTTTGGCGGGCATTACGAGCAGTACTTC,TRBJ2-7,TRBV3-1/TRBV3-2,NA,NA,15
CASSAGGGFGETQYF,TGTGCCAGCAGCGCTGGGGGAGGCTTTGGGGAGACCCAGTACTTC,TRBJ2-5,TRBV7-2,NA,NA,15
CASSLGPGQGQPQHF,TGTGCCAGCAGCTTGGGACCGGGACAGGGCCAGCCCCAGCATTTT,TRBJ1-5,TRBV5-5,NA,TRBD1,15
CASSKTGPGGVGELFF,TGTGCCAGTAGTAAGACAGGGCCGGGAGGGGTCGGGGAGCTGTTTTTT,TRBJ2-2,TRBV19,NA,NA,16
CASSYSGDGYTF,TGTGCCAGCAGTTATTCGGGGGATGGCTACACCTTC,TRBJ1-2,TRBV6-2/TRBV6-3,NA,NA,12
CASSLSSGGWDTQYF,TGTGCCAGCAGTTTATCTAGCGGGGGGTGGGATACGCAGTATTTT,TRBJ2-3,TRBV27,few,TRBD2,15
CASSSTSGGDNTQYF,TGTGCCAGCAGCTCGACTAGCGGGGGGGATAATACGCAGTATTTT,TRBJ2-3,TRBV7-3,NA,TRBD2,15
CASGGAANQPQHF,TGTGCCAGCGGAGGGGCAGCCAATCAGCCCCAGCATTTT,TRBJ1-5,TRBV7-9,NA,NA,13
CASGTGRIFYEQYF,TGTGCCAGCGGGACGGGACGGATCTTCTACGAGCAGTACTTC,TRBJ2-7,TRBV7-8,NA,NA,14
CASSDSSYEQYF,TGTGCCAGCTCGGACAGCTCCTACGAGCAGTACTTC,TRBJ2-7,TRBV6-5,NA,NA,12
CASSGWGDYEQYF,TGTGCCAGCAGCGGCTGGGGGGACTACGAGCAGTACTTC,TRBJ2-7,TRBV5-6,NA,NA,13